Presented here are 21 T cell receptor beta chains from one specimen sequenced in a study of blood T cells in healthy people across ages. A second about 6 to 12 cycle PCR used barcoded and J-beta primers. TCRdb passed the 5' RACE reads through MiXCR, listing each CDR3 protein once. The sample comprises about 800,000 distinct CDR3 sequences, roughly 25% of which are singletons, and under 4.5% rests with the top ten. These data also formed part of another study, on T cells of mothers and their children.

The sample was blood. The receptors come from a boy younger than 18 in good health.

This clonotype was recorded a few times. The chain carries TRBV27 and TRBJ2-7; 7 bases are shared with TRBD1. Losses at the gene ends were 4 bases for V and 3 bases for J; bases not matched to a gene: 9. The CDR3 sequence is 15 residues long. The germline gives CDR1 MNHEY, CDR2 SMNVEV (reference sequence). CDR3 coding DNA: TGTGCCAGCAGTTACACCGGGACAGCCTACTACGAGCAGTACTTC. This codes for CASSYTGTAYYEQYF.

This clonotype came up a few times. The genes are TRBV2 and TRBJ2-7, with 10 bases identical to TRBD2. The J segment lost 3 bases and the V segment lost 6 bases, leaving 5 bases of the junction unmatched. The CDR3 is made up of 14 amino acids. Looked up from germline, CDR1 is SNHLY and CDR2 is FYNNEI. The CDR3 DNA sequence: TGTGCCAGCAGCCCCGGACTAGCGGTCTACGAGCAGTACTTC. Encoded protein: CASSPGLAVYEQYF. The variable domain in full, completed from reference TRBV2 and TRBJ2-7, reads EPEVTQTPSHQVTQMGQEVILRCVPISNHLYFYWYRQILGQKVEFLVSFYNNEISEKSEIFDDQFSVERPDGSNFTLKIRSTKLEDSAMYFCASSPGLAVYEQYFGPGTRLTVT.

This clonotype was detected a few times. Its ends do not fully match the called genes, so a read error is possible. The chain combines TRBV15 with TRBJ2-5; the D gene is possibly TRBD1 (6 bases). This CDR3 is 11 amino acids long. Germline V gives CDR1 LNHNV, CDR2 YYDKDF (reference sequence). The CDR3: CATSQDGDRHF. The CDR3 nucleotides are TGTGCCACCAGCCAAGACGGAGACAGGCACTTC.

The rearrangement links TRBV30 to TRBJ2-6, with 8 nucleotides matching TRBD1. The CDR3 has 14 amino acids. The germline V gene has CDR1 GTSNPN and CDR2 SVGIG (reference sequence). V lost 4 bases, J lost 3 bases, and 2 bases stayed unmatched. CDR3 nucleotides: TGTGCCTGGACAGGGGGCTTTGGGGCCAACGTCCTGACTTTC. Translated, it gives CAWTGGFGANVLTF.

The V gene is TRBV20-1, the J gene TRBJ2-7; D gene unclear. CDR3 length equals 12 residues. Trimming removed 6 bases at V and 2 bases at J, with 11 bases between. Germline values: CDR1 DFQATT, CDR2 SNEGSKA (reference sequence). Here the CDR3 reads CSASRFAYEQYF. The CDR3 DNA follows: TGCAGTGCCAGCAGGTTCGCCTACGAGCAGTACTTC.

The chain links TRBV7-2 to TRBJ2-3; 9 bases line up with TRBD2. Trimming removed 1 base from V and 10 bases from J; junction bases left unmatched: 9. The CDR3 is 15 residues long. Germline V CDR1 and CDR2: SGHTA, FQGNSA. The CDR3 DNA is TGTGCCAGCAGCTTAGGTGGCCAGCGGGGGGCCCCGCAGTATTTT. It yields the protein CASSLGGQRGAPQYF.

This clonotype was seen only a few times. The rearrangement uses TRBV28 and TRBJ2-7; 11 bases agree with TRBD1. The germline V gene has CDR1 MDHEN and CDR2 SYDVKM. The CDR3 is 14 amino acids. V gave up 3 bases and J gave up 5 bases; unmatched junction bases: 3. The CDR3 DNA is TGTGCCAGCAGTTTGACGGACAGGGGGCACGAGCAGTACTTC. This codes for CASSLTDRGHEQYF.

The V and J genes are TRBV20-1 and TRBJ2-3; TRBD2 aligns across 8 bases. CDR1 and CDR2 (germline): DFQATT, SNEGSKA (reference sequence). The CDR3 sequence is 13 residues long. Trimming took 6 bases from V and 5 from J; bases not matched to a gene: 7. CDR3 sequence reads: CSAPAGGGDTQYF. For the CDR3, the DNA is TGCAGTGCCCCCGCCGGGGGGGGAGATACGCAGTATTTT.

The gene calls are TRBV21-1 and TRBJ1-4; TRBD1 is the table's D call, not checked against the DNA. TRBV21-1 is an annotated pseudogene. The CDR3 consists of 14 residues. CDR3 in DNA: TGTGCCAGCAGCAGACAGGGCGGAAATGAAAAACTGTTTTTT. Protein sequence: CASSRQGGNEKLFF.

Worth noting for this clonotype: Possible read error: a much larger clone is one base away. V usage is TRBV20-1 and J usage is TRBJ2-5; 7 bases match TRBD2. The J call could be wrong; TRBJ2-7 is a better fit for the DNA end. The germline V gene encodes CDR1 DFQATT and CDR2 SNEGSKA (reference sequence). This CDR3 comprises 14 residues. This CDR3 reads CSASGGSGPYEQYF. The CDR3, as DNA: TGCAGTGCTAGCGGCGGGAGTGGGCCCTACGAGCAGTACTTC.

This clonotype was recorded only once. This rearrangement joins TRBV5-1 to TRBJ2-3; 8 positions match TRBD2. The CDR3 is made up of 16 amino acids. The V and J ends lost 4 bases and 1 base, in that order; junction bases with no gene match: 8. Germline V CDR1 and CDR2: SGHRS, YFSETQ. The CDR3 DNA follows: TGCGCCAGCAGCCATCCAGCGGGAGCGGGCACAGATACGCAGTATTTT. It encodes CASSHPAGAGTDTQYF. The full variable domain, in which reference TRBV5-1 and TRBJ2-3 provide the parts outside the CDR3, is KAGVTQTPRYLIKTRGQQVTLSCSPISGHRSVSWYQQTPGQGLQFLFEYFSETQRNKGNFPGRFSGRQFSNSRSEMNVSTLELGDSALYLCASSHPAGAGTDTQYFGPGTRLTVL.

V and J are TRBV12-3 or TRBV12-4 and TRBJ2-5; 14 nucleotides match TRBD2. This CDR3 has 13 residues. J lost 14 bases, V lost 6 bases, and 8 bases had no gene match. The CDR3 protein is CASSYGLAGGSYF. The DNA of the CDR3 is TGTGCCAGCAGCTACGGACTAGCGGGGGGATCTTACTTC.

The chain has TRBV20-1 and TRBJ2-3; weak D call: TRBD2 (6 bases). Trimming took 3 bases from V and 0 from J, leaving 10 bases between them. CDR3 size: 14 residues. Germline V gene lookup returns CDR1 DFQATT and CDR2 SNEGSKA (reference sequence). The DNA for the CDR3 is TGCAGTGCTAGGGAGGGGTCTAGCACAGATACGCAGTATTTT. This encodes CSAREGSSTDTQYF.

Ten or more counts support this clonotype. The chain links TRBV5-1 to TRBJ1-6, with D hard to call. This CDR3 comprises 13 residues. The germline V gene encodes CDR1 SGHRS and CDR2 YFSETQ. The ends were cut back, 1 base at V and 10 bases at J, with 9 bases in the middle. CDR3 in amino acids: CASSLRIDSPLHF. For the CDR3, the DNA is TGCGCCAGCAGCTTGAGGATAGACTCACCCCTCCACTTT.

This chain connects TRBV9 to TRBJ1-2, with D possibly TRBD1 on 5 matching bases. This CDR3 region has 12 residues. Germline loops: CDR1 SGDLS, CDR2 YYNGEE. V gave up 4 bases and J gave up 6 bases, with 10 bases separating them. The chain's CDR3 is CASSTSTDGYTF. In DNA, the CDR3 is TGTGCCAGCAGCACTTCGACAGATGGCTACACCTTC.

The sample holds a few counts of this clonotype. The genes are TRBV29-1 and TRBJ2-5, with 7 positions matching TRBD2. The J call could be wrong; TRBJ2-1 is a better fit for the DNA end. The CDR3 consists of 17 residues. Germline lookup yields CDR1 SQVTM and CDR2 ANQGSEA. CDR3 in amino acids: CSVSQNEAGKIYNEQFF. CDR3 DNA sequence: TGCAGCGTTTCTCAAAATGAAGCGGGGAAGATCTACAATGAGCAGTTCTTC.

The chain uses TRBV27 and TRBJ1-6, with D uncertain. Trimming shortened V by 0 bases and J by 9 bases, and 18 bases separated the two germline ends. Looked up from germline, CDR1 is MNHEY and CDR2 is SMNVEV (reference sequence). The CDR3 loop spans 17 amino acids. CDR3 in DNA: TGTGCCAGCAGTTTATCCCCGGCGCTGCTGATGGGTTCACCCCTCCACTTT. This gives the protein CASSLSPALLMGSPLHF.

The chain links TRBV5-1 to TRBJ1-1, with D perhaps TRBD1 (5 bases). Germline CDR1 reads SGHRS; CDR2 reads YFSETQ. V lost 0 bases, J lost 3 bases, and 12 bases lay in between. This CDR3 spans 15 amino acids. This chain's CDR3 is CASSLAGRGDTEAFF. In DNA, the CDR3 is TGCGCCAGCAGCTTGGCTGGACGAGGGGACACTGAAGCTTTCTTT.

This chain uses TRBV28 with TRBJ2-1; 8 positions match TRBD1. The CDR3 is made up of 14 amino acids. CDR1 and CDR2 (germline): MDHEN, SYDVKM. V trimming: 6 bases; J trimming: 7 bases; junction bases outside the gene matches: 8. CDR3 sequence (DNA): TGTGCCAGCAGCTCGTCCCGGACAGGGAATGAGCAGTTCTTC. Translated: CASSSSRTGNEQFF.

This clonotype was seen a few times. The genes are TRBV4-3 and TRBJ2-4; D gene uncertain. The CDR3 totals 13 residues. Germline loops: CDR1 LGHNA, CDR2 YSLEER. Trimming removed 4 bases from V and 7 bases from J, with 11 bases in between. This CDR3 reads CASSPPEPNIQYF. The CDR3 bases are TGCGCCAGCAGCCCACCGGAACCCAACATTCAGTACTTC.

This clonotype was observed a handful of times. The rearrangement uses TRBV3-1 and TRBJ2-5; TRBD2 is a possible D gene (5 bases). Germline V gene sequence: CDR1 LGHDT, CDR2 YNNKEL (reference sequence). The CDR3 consists of 13 residues. Trimming cost V 6 bases and J 5 bases, with 13 bases left between them. CDR3 protein: CASRPSPGETQYF. The CDR3, as DNA: TGTGCCAGCAGGCCCTCGCCGGGGGAGACCCAGTACTTC.